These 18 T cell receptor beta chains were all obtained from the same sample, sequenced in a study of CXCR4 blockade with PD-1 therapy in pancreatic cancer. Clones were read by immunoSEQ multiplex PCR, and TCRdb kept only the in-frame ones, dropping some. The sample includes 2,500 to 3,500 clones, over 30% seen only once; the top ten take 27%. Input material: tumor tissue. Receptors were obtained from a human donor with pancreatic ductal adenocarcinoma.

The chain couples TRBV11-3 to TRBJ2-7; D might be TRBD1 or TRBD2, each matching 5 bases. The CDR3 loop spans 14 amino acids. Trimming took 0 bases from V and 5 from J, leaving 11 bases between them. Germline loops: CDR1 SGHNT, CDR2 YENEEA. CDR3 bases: TGTGCCAGCAGCTTAGATTCAGGGCGGGACGAGCAGTACTTC. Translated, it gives CASSLDSGRDEQYF.

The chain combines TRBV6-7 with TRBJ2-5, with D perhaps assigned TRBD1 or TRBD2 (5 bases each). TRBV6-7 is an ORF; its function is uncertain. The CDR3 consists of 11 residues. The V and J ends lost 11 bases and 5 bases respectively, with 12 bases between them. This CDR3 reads CAAGTIETQYF. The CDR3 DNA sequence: TGTGCCGCCGGGACGATCGAGACCCAGTACTTC.

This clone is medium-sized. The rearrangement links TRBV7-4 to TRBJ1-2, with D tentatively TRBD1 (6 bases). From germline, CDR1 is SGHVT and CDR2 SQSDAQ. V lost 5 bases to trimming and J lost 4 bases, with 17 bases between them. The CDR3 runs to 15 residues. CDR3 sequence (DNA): TGTGCCAGCAGCCCAACACGGGGGGCCGGCTATGGCTACACCTTC. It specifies CASSPTRGAGYGYTF.

The CDR3 region has the DNA TGTGCCTGGAGTGCTCTGGGAGGGACACGGAACACTGAAGCTTTCTTT. This gives the protein CAWSALGGTRNTEAFF. This chain uses TRBV30 with TRBJ1-1; tentatively, D is TRBD1 (6 bases). This CDR3 region has 16 residues. V was trimmed by 1 base and J by 1 base, leaving 16 bases between them. Germline CDR1 and CDR2: GTSNPN and SVGIG (reference sequence).

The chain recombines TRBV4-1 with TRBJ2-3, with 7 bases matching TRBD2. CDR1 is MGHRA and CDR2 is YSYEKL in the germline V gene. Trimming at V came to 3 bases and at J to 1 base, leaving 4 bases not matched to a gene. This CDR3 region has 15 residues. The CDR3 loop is CASSHQGGRTDTQYF. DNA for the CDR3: TGCGCCAGCAGCCACCAGGGAGGGCGCACAGATACGCAGTATTTT.

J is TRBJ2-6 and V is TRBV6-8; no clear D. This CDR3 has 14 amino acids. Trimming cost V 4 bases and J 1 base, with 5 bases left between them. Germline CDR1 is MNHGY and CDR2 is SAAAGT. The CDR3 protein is CASSFKSGANVLTF. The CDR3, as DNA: TGTGCCAGCAGTTTTAAGTCTGGGGCCAACGTCCTGACTTTC.

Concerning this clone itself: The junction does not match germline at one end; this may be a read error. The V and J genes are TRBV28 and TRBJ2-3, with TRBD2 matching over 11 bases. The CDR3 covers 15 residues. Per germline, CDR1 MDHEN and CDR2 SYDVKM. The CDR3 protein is CASTIRLAGPYTQFF. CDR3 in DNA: TGTGCCAGCACCATCAGACTAGCGGGGCCCTATACGCAGTTTTTT.

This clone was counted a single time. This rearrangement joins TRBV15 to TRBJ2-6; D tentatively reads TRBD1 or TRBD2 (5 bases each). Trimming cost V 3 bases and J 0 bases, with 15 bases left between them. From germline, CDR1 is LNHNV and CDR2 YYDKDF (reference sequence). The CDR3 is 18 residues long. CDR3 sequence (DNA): TGTGCCACCAGCAGCTCCCGGGACGCTCTCTCTGGGGCCAACGTCCTGACTTTC. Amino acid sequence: CATSSSRDALSGANVLTF.

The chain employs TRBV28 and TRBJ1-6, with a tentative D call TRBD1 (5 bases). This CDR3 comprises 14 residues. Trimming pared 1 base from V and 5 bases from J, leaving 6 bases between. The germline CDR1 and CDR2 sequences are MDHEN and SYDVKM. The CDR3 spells CASSLSGNNSPLHF. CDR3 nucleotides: TGTGCCAGCAGTTTATCAGGGAATAATTCACCCCTCCACTTT.

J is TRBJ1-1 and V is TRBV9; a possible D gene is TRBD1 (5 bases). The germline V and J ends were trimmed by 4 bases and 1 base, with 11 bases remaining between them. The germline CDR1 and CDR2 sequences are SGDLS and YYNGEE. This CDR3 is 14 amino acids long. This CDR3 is CASSFGAQNTEAFF. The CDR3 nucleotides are TGTGCCAGCAGCTTTGGGGCACAGAACACTGAAGCTTTCTTT.

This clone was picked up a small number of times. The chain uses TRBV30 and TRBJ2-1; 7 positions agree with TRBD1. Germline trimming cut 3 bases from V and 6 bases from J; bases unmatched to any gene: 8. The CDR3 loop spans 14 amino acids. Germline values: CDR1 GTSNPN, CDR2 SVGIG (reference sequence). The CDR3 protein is CAWRVPGQINEQFF. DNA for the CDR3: TGTGCCTGGAGGGTGCCGGGACAGATCAATGAGCAGTTCTTC.

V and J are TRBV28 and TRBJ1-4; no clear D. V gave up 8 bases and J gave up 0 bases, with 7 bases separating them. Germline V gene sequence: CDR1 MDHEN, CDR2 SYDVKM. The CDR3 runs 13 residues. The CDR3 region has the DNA TGTGCCAGCCTCCAAGCAACTAATGAAAAACTGTTTTTT. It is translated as CASLQATNEKLFF. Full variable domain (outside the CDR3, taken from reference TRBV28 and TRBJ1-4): DVKVTQSSRYLVKRTGEKVFLECVQDMDHENMFWYRQDPGLGLRLIYFSYDVKMKEKGDIPEGYSVSREKKERFSLILESASTNQTSMYLCASLQATNEKLFFGSGTQLSVL.

CDR3 protein: CASREPGLAKGELFF. Here the CDR3 DNA reads TGTGCCAGCAGAGAACCGGGACTAGCAAAGGGGGAGCTGTTTTTT. J is TRBJ2-2 and V is TRBV28; TRBD2 agrees at 9 bases. Per germline, CDR1 MDHEN and CDR2 SYDVKM. The CDR3 length is 15 residues. V lost 6 bases, J lost 8 bases, and 10 bases stayed unmatched.

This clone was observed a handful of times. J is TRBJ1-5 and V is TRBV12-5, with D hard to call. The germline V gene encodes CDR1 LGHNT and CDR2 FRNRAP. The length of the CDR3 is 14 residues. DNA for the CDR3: TGTGCCAGCAACCCTTCGGTTAGCAATCAGCCCCAGCATTTT. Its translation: CASNPSVSNQPQHF.

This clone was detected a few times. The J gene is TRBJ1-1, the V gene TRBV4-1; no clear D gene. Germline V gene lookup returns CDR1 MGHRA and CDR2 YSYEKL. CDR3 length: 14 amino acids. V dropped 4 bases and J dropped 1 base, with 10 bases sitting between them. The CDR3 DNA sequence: TGCGCCAGCAGCCCCGTTCTAGGGAACACTGAAGCTTTCTTT. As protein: CASSPVLGNTEAFF.

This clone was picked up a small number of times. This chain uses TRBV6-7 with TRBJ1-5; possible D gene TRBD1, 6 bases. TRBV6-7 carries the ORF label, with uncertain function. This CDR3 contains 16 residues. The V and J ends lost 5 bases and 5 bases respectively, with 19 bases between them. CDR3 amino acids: CASSDWTERAYQPQHF. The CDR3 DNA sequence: TGTGCCAGCAGTGACTGGACAGAGAGGGCCTATCAGCCCCAGCATTTT.

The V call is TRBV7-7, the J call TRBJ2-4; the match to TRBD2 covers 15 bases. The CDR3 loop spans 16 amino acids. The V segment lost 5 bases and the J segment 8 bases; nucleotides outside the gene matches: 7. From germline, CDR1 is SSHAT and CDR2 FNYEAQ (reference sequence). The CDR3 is CASSPGLAGGPDIQYF. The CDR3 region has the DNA TGTGCCAGCAGCCCCGGACTAGCGGGGGGGCCGGACATTCAGTACTTC.

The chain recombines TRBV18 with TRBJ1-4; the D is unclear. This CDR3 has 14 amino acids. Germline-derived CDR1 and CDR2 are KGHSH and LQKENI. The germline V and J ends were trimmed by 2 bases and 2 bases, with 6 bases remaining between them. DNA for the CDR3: TGTGCCAGCTCACCAGCGTCCACTAATGAAAAACTGTTTTTT. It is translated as CASSPASTNEKLFF.